Following are 12 T cell receptor beta chains from one sample sequenced in a study of resident and recirculating memory T cells in vitiligo (dated by TCRdb to the late 2010s). Libraries came from the immunoSEQ multiplex PCR assay. TCRdb took over this immuneACCESS table, retaining in-frame rearrangements with V and J assigned. Such tables are incomplete; in checked studies, under half of the missing clones stem from an unresolved V gene, and the remainder is unexplained. The sample table shows 60,000 to 80,000 clones, and roughly nine tenths are seen once. The top ten constitute over 4.5% of the sample. Sequenced material: blood. The receptors shown here come from a male donor with vitiligo.

The chain is built from TRBV5-1 and TRBJ2-2; TRBD1 matches at 7 bases. CDR1 is SGHRS, CDR2 YFSETQ, per germline. The junction had 5 bases not matched to a gene; V was cut back by 0 bases and J by 6 bases. The CDR3 runs to 15 residues. The CDR3 loop is CASSLDVTGPGELFF. In DNA form, the CDR3 reads TGCGCCAGCAGCTTGGACGTGACAGGGCCCGGGGAGCTGTTTTTT.

J is TRBJ2-5 and V is TRBV7-2, with 9 bases matching TRBD2. CDR3 length: 19 amino acids. The germline V gene has CDR1 SGHTA and CDR2 FQGNSA. With V trimmed by 2 bases and J by 2 bases, 15 bases remained unmatched. For the CDR3, the DNA is TGTGCCAGCAGCTTAATGGCTTCTAGCGGGGTGGTACGGCAAGAGACCCAGTACTTC. Its translation: CASSLMASSGVVRQETQYF.

V is TRBV7-9 and J is TRBJ2-2; D might be TRBD2 (6 bases). Trimming shortened V by 5 bases and J by 5 bases, and 12 bases separated the two germline ends. The CDR3 is 14 residues long. The germline CDR1 and CDR2 sequences are SEHNR and FQNEAQ (reference sequence). As DNA, the CDR3 is TGTGCCAGCAGCCTTTTGGGGGGAACCGGGGAGCTGTTTTTT. It specifies CASSLLGGTGELFF.

Here the CDR3 DNA reads TGTGCCAGTAGTTCAGGGCTGGGATCCTATAATTCACCCCTCCACTTT. Its translation is CASSSGLGSYNSPLHF. V is TRBV19 and J is TRBJ1-6, with D tentatively TRBD1 (5 bases). The CDR3 consists of 16 residues. Trimming took off 5 bases at V and 1 base at J, with 12 bases between the two ends. The germline V gene encodes CDR1 LNHDA and CDR2 SQIVND (reference sequence). The full variable domain, its missing parts supplied by reference TRBV19 and TRBJ1-6, is DGGITQSPKYLFRKEGQNVTLSCEQNLNHDAMYWYRQDPGQGLRLIYYSQIVNDFQKGDIAEGYSVSREKKESFPLTVTSAQKNPTAFYLCASSSGLGSYNSPLHFGNGTRLTVT.

The chain combines TRBV5-6 with TRBJ1-3; a possible D gene is TRBD1 (6 bases). V lost 4 bases to trimming and J lost 0 bases, with 11 bases between them. The CDR3 has 15 residues. The germline CDR1 and CDR2 sequences are SGHDT and YYEEEE. The CDR3 loop is CASSHTGFSGNTIYF. In DNA form, the CDR3 reads TGTGCCAGCAGCCATACAGGGTTCTCTGGAAACACCATATATTTT.

The V gene is TRBV19, the J gene TRBJ2-5; 12 bases agree with TRBD2. The CDR3 consists of 15 residues. V lost 0 bases, J lost 5 bases, and 1 base stayed unmatched. From germline, CDR1 is LNHDA and CDR2 SQIVND (reference sequence). CDR3 sequence (DNA): TGTGCCAGTAGTATAGAGACTAGCGGGGGTGAGACCCAGTACTTC. This translates into CASSIETSGGETQYF.

The chain recombines TRBV7-2 with TRBJ2-1; TRBD2 agrees at 9 bases. V shed 5 bases and J 5 bases; nucleotides not matched to a gene: 10. Germline values: CDR1 SGHTA, CDR2 FQGNSA. This CDR3 has 16 residues. CDR3 DNA sequence: TGTGCCAGCAGCCCCTTAGATAGCGGGGGAGACAATGAGCAGTTCTTC. This encodes CASSPLDSGGDNEQFF.

V and J are TRBV4-3 and TRBJ1-2, with 9 bases lining up with TRBD1. V shed 1 base, J shed 6 bases, and the junction held 0 bases outside the gene matches. CDR1 LGHNA and CDR2 YSLEER come from the germline V gene. There are 13 residues in the CDR3. The CDR3 region has the DNA TGCGCCAGCAGCCAAGGGACAGGGGATGGCTACACCTTC. It yields the protein CASSQGTGDGYTF.

The chain carries TRBV18 and TRBJ2-7; a possible D gene is TRBD1 (7 bases). Germline values: CDR1 KGHSH, CDR2 LQKENI. The V end lost 3 bases, the J end lost 1 base, and 10 bases lay between the germline ends. This CDR3 contains 14 residues. The CDR3 spells CASSPAGGSYEQYF. DNA for the CDR3: TGTGCCAGCTCACCGGCAGGGGGGTCCTACGAGCAGTACTTC.

The V call is TRBV7-2, the J call TRBJ2-7, with D tentatively TRBD2 (5 bases). In germline, CDR1 is SGHTA, CDR2 FQGNSA. The CDR3 extends over 14 amino acids. The V and J ends lost 5 bases and 5 bases respectively, with 16 bases between them. CDR3 protein: CASSPTPVSDEQYF. CDR3 nucleotide sequence: TGTGCCAGCAGCCCAACCCCAGTTAGCGACGAGCAGTACTTC.

This chain joins TRBV4-3 and TRBJ1-5; D possibly corresponds to TRBD1 (6 bases). Germline V gene lookup returns CDR1 LGHNA and CDR2 YSLEER. V lost 0 bases to trimming and J lost 5 bases, with 14 bases between them. CDR3 length: 16 amino acids. The CDR3 sequence is CASSQDRGADYQPQHF. For the CDR3, the DNA is TGCGCCAGCAGCCAAGATCGGGGGGCAGACTATCAGCCCCAGCATTTT.

This chain connects TRBV10-3 to TRBJ2-3, with 11 bases lining up with TRBD2. The V gene's germline CDR1 is ENHRY and CDR2 SYGVKD. The V segment lost 5 bases and the J segment 3 bases; nucleotides outside the gene matches: 13. The CDR3 loop spans 18 amino acids. CDR3 amino acids: CAISRLGIAGGQTDTQYF. CDR3 coding DNA: TGTGCCATCAGTCGTCTGGGGATAGCGGGGGGGCAAACAGATACGCAGTATTTT.